This T cell receptor (beta chain) is from a study of T cell responses to AZD1222 COVID-19 vaccine. General study points: Of the AZD1222 recipients, only 5 to 7 were seropositive at baseline.

The assay was immunoSEQ multiplex PCR, and TCRdb's table has in-frame clones only and misses some. The sample holds 150,000 to 250,000 clones, more than 85% seen once. On this clone itself: Its antigen remains unknown.

This CDR3 region has 15 residues. Germline V gene lookup returns CDR1 MDHEN and CDR2 SYDVKM. V lost 2 bases to trimming and J lost 1 base; unmatched junction nucleotides: 4. This chain uses TRBV28 with TRBJ2-7; 8 positions agree with TRBD1. This TCR was sampled from an adult who received the AZD1222 COVID-19 vaccine. The sequencing used peripheral blood, collected 28 days after the second AZD1222 dose. The CDR3 nucleotides read TGTGCCAGCAGTTTAGGCAGGGGGCGGTCCTACGAGCAGTACTTC. Its translation: CASSLGRGRSYEQYF.